The table lists the clone carrying this T cell receptor beta chain with a few counts. Trimming at V came to 5 bases and at J to 5 bases, leaving 12 bases not matched to a gene. Germline assignment: CDR1 SGHVS and CDR2 FQNEAQ. The CDR3 consists of 15 residues. The table came from immunoSEQ multiplex PCR; TCRdb's copy has only in-frame clones and leaves some out. Seen here are around 86,000 clones, roughly 89% observed once, and the top ten hold about 8%. The data belong to a study of T cell responses to AZD1222 COVID-19 vaccine. This sequence joins TRBV7-8 and TRBJ2-7; 7 nucleotides agree with TRBD1. This sequence originates from an adult in good health. The sequences come from peripheral blood, collected on day 0 of AZD1222 vaccination. CDR3 sequence: CASSEQGTGFNEQYF. Here the CDR3 DNA reads TGTGCCAGCAGCGAACAGGGGACCGGCTTCAACGAGCAGTACTTC.